Listed below are T cell receptor beta chains from one sample, sequenced in a study of vaccination effects on CD4 cells after COVID-19. No antigen is known for these receptors. Method: immunoSEQ multiplex PCR; TCRdb's copy keeps in-frame clones and lacks some. The sample carries 35,000 to 40,000 clones, roughly 62% recorded once. Sample: CD4+ T cells from PBMCs cultured with HCoV-OC43 spike peptides, taken before COVID-19 vaccination. Receptors were obtained from a human donor who received a COVID-19 vaccine. CDR3s include the opening cysteine and the closing phenylalanine or tryptophan. The order of the fields is V gene, J gene, CDR3 protein.

V: TRBV6-5; J: TRBJ1-3; CDR3: CASSYDTVPGNTIYF
V: TRBV2; J: TRBJ2-3; CDR3: CASSRDRNTDTQYF
V: TRBV7-9; J: TRBJ2-1; CDR3: CASSLLEDQFF
V: TRBV10-3; J: TRBJ2-3; CDR3: CASSRLDLSTDTQYF
V: TRBV6-5; J: TRBJ1-1; CDR3: CASSWRAFGGTEAFF
V: TRBV5-4; J: TRBJ1-5; CDR3: CASSSGTDSNQPQHF
V: TRBV24-1; J: TRBJ2-5; CDR3: CATSDPTSQETQYF
V: TRBV18; J: TRBJ1-4; CDR3: CASSPPEGPATNEKLFF
V: TRBV20-1; J: TRBJ1-3; CDR3: CSARDRVRVYF
V: TRBV18; J: TRBJ2-5; CDR3: CASSEGQGSLETQYF
V: TRBV10-2; J: TRBJ1-6; CDR3: CASRGGDSYNSPLHF
V: TRBV4-1; J: TRBJ2-1; CDR3: CASSHSSIKAYNEQFF
V: TRBV10-3; J: TRBJ2-3; CDR3: CAIRVSGTRSTDTQYF
V: TRBV10-1; J: TRBJ2-7; CDR3: CASMVRTSAGYEQYF
V: TRBV19; J: TRBJ2-2; CDR3: CASRRDRVNTGELFF
V: TRBV6-1; J: TRBJ2-7; CDR3: CASSEMAGAGYEQYF
V: TRBV6-5; J: TRBJ1-1; CDR3: CASSYRRNTEAFF